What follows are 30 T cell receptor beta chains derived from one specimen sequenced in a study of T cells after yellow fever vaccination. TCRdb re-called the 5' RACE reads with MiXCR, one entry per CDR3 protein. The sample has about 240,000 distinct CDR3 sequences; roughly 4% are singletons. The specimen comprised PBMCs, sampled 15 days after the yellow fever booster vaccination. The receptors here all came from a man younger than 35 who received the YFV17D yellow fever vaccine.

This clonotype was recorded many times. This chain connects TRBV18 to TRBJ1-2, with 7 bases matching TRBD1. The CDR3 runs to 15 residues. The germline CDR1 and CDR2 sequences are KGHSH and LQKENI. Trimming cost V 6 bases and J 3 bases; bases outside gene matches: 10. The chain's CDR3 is CASSPRQGDHYGYTF. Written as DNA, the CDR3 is TGTGCCAGCTCCCCTCGACAGGGCGACCACTATGGCTACACCTTC.

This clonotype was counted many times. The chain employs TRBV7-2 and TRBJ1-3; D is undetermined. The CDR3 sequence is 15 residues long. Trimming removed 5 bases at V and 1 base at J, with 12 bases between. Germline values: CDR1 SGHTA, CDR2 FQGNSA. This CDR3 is CASSLLNWSGNTIYF. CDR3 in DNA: TGTGCCAGCAGCCTCTTAAATTGGTCTGGAAACACCATATATTTT.

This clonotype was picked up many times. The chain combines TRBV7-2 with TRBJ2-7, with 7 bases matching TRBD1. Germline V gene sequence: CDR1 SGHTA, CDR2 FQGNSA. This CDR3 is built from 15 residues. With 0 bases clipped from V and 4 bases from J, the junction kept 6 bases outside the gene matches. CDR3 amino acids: CASSLAQGTEYEQYV. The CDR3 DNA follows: TGTGCCAGCAGCTTAGCGCAGGGGACAGAGTACGAGCAGTACGTC.

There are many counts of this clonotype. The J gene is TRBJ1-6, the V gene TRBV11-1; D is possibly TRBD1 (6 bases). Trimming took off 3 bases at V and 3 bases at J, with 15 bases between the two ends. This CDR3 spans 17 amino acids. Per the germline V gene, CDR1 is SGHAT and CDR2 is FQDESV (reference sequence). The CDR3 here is CASSFASGGHYNSPLHF. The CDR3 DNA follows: TGTGCCAGCAGCTTCGCGAGTGGGGGCCACTATAATTCACCCCTCCACTTT.

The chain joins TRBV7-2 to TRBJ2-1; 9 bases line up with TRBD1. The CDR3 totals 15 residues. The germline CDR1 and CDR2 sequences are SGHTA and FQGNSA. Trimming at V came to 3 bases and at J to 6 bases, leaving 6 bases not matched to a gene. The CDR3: CASSLGDRVTNEQFF. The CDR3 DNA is TGTGCCAGCAGCTTGGGGGACAGGGTGACCAATGAGCAGTTCTTC.

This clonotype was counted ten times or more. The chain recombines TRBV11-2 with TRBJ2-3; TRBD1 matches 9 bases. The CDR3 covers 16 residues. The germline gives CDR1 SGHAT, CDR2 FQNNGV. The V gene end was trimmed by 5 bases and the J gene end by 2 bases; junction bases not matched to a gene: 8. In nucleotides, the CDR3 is TGTGCCAGCAGCCCCGGACGGGACAGGGCCACAGATACGCAGTATTTT. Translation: CASSPGRDRATDTQYF.

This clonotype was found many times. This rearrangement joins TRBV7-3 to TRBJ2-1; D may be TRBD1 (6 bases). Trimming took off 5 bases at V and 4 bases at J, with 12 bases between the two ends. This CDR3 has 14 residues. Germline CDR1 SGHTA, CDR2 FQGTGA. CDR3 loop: CASSQQGSYNEQFF. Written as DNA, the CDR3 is TGTGCCAGCAGCCAACAGGGAAGTTACAATGAGCAGTTCTTC.

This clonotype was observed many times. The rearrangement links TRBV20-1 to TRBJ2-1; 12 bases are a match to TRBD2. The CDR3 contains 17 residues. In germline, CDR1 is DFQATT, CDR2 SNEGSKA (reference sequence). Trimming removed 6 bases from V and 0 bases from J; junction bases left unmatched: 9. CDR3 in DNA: TGCAGTGCCCTGGGACTAGCGGGTTGGAGCTCCTACAATGAGCAGTTCTTC. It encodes CSALGLAGWSSYNEQFF.

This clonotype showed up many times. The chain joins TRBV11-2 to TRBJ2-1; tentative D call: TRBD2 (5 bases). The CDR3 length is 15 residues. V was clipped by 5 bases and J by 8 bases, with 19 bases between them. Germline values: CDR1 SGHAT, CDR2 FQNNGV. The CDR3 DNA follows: TGTGCCAGCAGCCGTAGAATACCCCCCGGGGATGAGCAGTTCTTC. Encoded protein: CASSRRIPPGDEQFF.

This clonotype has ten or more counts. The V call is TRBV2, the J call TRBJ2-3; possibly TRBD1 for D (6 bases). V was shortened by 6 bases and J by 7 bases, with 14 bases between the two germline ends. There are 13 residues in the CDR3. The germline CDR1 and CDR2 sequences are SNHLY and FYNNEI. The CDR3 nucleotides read TGTGCCAGCAGGGACAGTGTCATGTATACGCAGTATTTT. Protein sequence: CASRDSVMYTQYF. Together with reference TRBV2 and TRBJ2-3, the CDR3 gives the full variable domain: EPEVTQTPSHQVTQMGQEVILRCVPISNHLYFYWYRQILGQKVEFLVSFYNNEISEKSEIFDDQFSVERPDGSNFTLKIRSTKLEDSAMYFCASRDSVMYTQYFGPGTRLTVL.

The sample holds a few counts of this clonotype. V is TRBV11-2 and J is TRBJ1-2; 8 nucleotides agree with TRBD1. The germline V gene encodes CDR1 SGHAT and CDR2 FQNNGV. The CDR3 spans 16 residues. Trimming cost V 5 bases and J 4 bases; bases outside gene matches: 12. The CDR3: CASSPMQGADIYGYTF. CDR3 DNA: TGTGCCAGCAGCCCAATGCAGGGGGCAGACATCTATGGCTACACCTTC.

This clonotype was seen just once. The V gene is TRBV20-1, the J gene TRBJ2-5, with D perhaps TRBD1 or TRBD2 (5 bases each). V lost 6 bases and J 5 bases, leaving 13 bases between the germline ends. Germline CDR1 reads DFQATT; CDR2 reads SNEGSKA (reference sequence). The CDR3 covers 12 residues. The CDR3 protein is CSATGTGETQYF. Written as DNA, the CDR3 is TGCAGTGCCACCGGGACGGGGGAGACCCAGTACTTC.

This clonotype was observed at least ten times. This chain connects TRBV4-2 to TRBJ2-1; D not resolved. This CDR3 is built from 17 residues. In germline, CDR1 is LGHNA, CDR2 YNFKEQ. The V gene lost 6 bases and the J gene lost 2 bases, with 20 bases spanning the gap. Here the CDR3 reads CASSLMGTSRAYNEQFF. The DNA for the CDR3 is TGTGCCAGCAGTCTAATGGGAACCTCCCGGGCCTACAATGAGCAGTTCTTC.

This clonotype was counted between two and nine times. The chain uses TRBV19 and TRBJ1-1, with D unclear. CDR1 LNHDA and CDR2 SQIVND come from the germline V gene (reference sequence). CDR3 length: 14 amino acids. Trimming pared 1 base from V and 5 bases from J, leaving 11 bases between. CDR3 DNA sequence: TGTGCCAGTAGTATAGGGGATTTATGGACTGAAGCTTTCTTT. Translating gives CASSIGDLWTEAFF.

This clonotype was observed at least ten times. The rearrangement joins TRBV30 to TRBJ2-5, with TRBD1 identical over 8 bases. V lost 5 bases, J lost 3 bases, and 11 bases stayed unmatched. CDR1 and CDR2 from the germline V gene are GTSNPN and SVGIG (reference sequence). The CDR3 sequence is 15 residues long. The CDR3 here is CAWDLQGVREETQYF. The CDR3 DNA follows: TGTGCCTGGGACCTACAGGGGGTAAGGGAAGAGACCCAGTACTTC.

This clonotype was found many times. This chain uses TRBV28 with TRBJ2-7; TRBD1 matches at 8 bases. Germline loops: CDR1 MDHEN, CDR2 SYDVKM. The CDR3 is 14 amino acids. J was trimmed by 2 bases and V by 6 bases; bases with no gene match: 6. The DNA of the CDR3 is TGTGCCAGCAGGCCGGGACAGGACACCTACGAGCAGTACTTC. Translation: CASRPGQDTYEQYF.

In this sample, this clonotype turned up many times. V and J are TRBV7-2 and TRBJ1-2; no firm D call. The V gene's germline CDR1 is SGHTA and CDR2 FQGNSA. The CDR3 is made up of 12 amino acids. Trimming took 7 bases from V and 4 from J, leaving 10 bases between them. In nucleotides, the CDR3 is TGTGCCAGCACCCCTTTGCTCTATGGCTACACCTTC. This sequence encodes CASTPLLYGYTF.

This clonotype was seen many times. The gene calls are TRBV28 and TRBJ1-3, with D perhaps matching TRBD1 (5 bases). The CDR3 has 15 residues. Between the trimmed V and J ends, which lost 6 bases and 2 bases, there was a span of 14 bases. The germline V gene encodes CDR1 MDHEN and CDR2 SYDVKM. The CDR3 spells CASSLAGAAGNTIYF. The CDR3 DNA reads TGTGCCAGCAGCCTGGCCGGGGCAGCTGGAAACACCATATATTTT. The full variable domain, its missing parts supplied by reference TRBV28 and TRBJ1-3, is DVKVTQSSRYLVKRTGEKVFLECVQDMDHENMFWYRQDPGLGLRLIYFSYDVKMKEKGDIPEGYSVSREKKERFSLILESASTNQTSMYLCASSLAGAAGNTIYFGEGSWLTVV.

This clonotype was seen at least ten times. This CDR3 reads CASSQGVLQGTYGYTF. The CDR3 coding sequence is TGCGCCAGCAGCCAAGGCGTTCTGCAGGGGACCTATGGCTACACCTTC. The chain combines TRBV4-3 with TRBJ1-2, with D tentatively TRBD1 (6 bases). CDR1 and CDR2 (germline): LGHNA, YSLEER. V shed 1 base and J shed 4 bases, with 16 bases lying between them. The CDR3 covers 16 residues.

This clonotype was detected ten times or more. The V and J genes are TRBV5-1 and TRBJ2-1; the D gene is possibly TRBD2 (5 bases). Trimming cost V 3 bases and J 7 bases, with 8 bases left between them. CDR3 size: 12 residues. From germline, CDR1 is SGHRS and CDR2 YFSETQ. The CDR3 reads CASSWTGNEQFF. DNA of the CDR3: TGCGCCAGCAGCTGGACGGGGAATGAGCAGTTCTTC. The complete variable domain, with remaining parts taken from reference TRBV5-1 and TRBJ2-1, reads KAGVTQTPRYLIKTRGQQVTLSCSPISGHRSVSWYQQTPGQGLQFLFEYFSETQRNKGNFPGRFSGRQFSNSRSEMNVSTLELGDSALYLCASSWTGNEQFFGPGTRLTVL.

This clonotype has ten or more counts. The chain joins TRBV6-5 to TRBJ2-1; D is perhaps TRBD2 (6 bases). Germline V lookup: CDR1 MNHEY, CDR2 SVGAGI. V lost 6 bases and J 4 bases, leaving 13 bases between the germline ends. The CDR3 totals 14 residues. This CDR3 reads CASSLDYTYNEQFF. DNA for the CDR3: TGTGCCAGCAGCCTGGACTACACGTACAATGAGCAGTTCTTC.

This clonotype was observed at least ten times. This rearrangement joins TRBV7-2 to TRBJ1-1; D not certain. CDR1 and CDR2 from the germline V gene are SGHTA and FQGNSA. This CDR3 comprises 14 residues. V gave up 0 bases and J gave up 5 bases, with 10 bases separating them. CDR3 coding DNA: TGTGCCAGCAGCTTAGCGCGGGGTGAGACTGAAGCTTTCTTT. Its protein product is CASSLARGETEAFF.

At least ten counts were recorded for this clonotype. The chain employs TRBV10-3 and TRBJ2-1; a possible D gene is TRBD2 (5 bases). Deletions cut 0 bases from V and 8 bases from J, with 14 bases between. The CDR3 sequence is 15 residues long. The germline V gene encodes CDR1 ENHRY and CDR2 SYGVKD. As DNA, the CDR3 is TGTGCCATCAGTGAGTCAAGAGGGCAGTTCGATGAGCAGTTCTTC. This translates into CAISESRGQFDEQFF.

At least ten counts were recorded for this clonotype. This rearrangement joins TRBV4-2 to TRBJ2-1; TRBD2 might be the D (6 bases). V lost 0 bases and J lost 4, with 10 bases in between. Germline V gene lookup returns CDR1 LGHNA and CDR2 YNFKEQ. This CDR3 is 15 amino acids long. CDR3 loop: CASSQDWEVYNEQFF. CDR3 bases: TGTGCCAGCAGCCAAGATTGGGAGGTTTACAATGAGCAGTTCTTC.

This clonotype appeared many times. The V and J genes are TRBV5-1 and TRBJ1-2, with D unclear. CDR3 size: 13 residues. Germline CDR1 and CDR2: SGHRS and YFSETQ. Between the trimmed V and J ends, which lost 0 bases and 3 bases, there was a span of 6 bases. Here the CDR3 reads CASSLAQDYGYTF. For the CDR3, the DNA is TGCGCCAGCAGCTTGGCCCAGGACTATGGCTACACCTTC.

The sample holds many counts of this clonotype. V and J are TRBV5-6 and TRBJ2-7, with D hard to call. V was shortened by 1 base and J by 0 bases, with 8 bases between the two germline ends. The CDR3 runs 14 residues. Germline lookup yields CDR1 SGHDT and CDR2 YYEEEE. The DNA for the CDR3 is TGTGCCAGCAGCTTGTGGGATAGCTCCTACGAGCAGTACGTC. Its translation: CASSLWDSSYEQYV.

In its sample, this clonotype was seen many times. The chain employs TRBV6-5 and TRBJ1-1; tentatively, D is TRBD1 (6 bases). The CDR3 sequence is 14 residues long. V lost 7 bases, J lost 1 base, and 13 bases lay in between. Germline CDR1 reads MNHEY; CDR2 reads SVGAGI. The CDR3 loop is CASKPGEANTEAFF. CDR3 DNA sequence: TGTGCCAGCAAACCAGGGGAGGCGAACACTGAAGCTTTCTTT.

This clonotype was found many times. For the CDR3, the DNA is TGTGCCAGCAGTTTGTCGGCGGGGGTGCAAAATACGCAGTATTTT. As protein: CASSLSAGVQNTQYF. V gene TRBV27 combines with J gene TRBJ2-3; TRBD2 aligns across 7 bases. Germline CDR1 reads MNHEY; CDR2 reads SMNVEV (reference sequence). After removal of 3 bases from V and 7 bases from J, the junction contained 10 bases not matched to a gene. CDR3 length equals 15 residues.

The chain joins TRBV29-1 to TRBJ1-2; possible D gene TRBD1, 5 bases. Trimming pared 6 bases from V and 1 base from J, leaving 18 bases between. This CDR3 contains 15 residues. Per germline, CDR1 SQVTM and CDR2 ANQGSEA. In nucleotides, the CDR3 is TGCAGCGTCGCGTTCGGGGGTCTGGGTAACTATGGCTACACCTTC. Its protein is CSVAFGGLGNYGYTF.

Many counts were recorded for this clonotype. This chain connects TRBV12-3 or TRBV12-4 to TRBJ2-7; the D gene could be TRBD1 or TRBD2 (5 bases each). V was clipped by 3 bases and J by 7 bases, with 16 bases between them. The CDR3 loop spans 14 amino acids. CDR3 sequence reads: CASSFPGPGREQYF. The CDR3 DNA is TGTGCCAGCAGTTTTCCGGGCCCGGGGCGGGAGCAGTACTTC.